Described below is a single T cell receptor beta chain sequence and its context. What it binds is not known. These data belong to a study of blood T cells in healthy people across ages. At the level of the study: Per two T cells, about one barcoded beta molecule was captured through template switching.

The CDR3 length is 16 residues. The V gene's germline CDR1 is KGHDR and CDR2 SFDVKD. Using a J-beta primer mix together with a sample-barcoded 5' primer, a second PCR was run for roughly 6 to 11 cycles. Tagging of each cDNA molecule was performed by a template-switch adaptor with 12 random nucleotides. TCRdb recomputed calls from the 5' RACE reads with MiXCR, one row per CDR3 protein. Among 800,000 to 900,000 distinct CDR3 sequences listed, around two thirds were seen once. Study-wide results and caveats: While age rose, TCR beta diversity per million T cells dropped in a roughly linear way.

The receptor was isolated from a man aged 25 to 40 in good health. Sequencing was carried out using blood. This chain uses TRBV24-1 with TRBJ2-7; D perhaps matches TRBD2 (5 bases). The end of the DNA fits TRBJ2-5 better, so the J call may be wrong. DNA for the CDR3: TGTGCCACCAGTGCCCCTGATGAGCGGCTGGAAGAGACCCAGTACTTC. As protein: CATSAPDERLEETQYF.